This T cell receptor (beta chain) is drawn from a study of blood T cell repertoires in COVID-19. Original data processing: For nucleated cells, counts were estimated from reference gene primer amplification. The table came from immunoSEQ multiplex PCR; TCRdb's copy has only in-frame clones and leaves some out. V, J and clone size are those of that table, while D and trimming were read from the DNA. Here the sample spans about 46,000 clones, around 85% being singletons. The CDR3 covers 15 residues. V lost 4 bases, J lost 7 bases, and 21 bases lay in between. In germline, CDR1 is SGHRS, CDR2 YFSETQ. This sequence joins TRBV5-1 and TRBJ2-7; D not certain. Sequenced sample: peripheral blood. The clonotype originates from a human donor in a cohort sampled during active COVID-19. The donor label of this sample is uncertain. The CDR3, as DNA: TGCGCCAGCAGCCCCGAGTCCCGGCGCTCCGGGGAGCAGTACTTC. Residues: CASSPESRRSGEQYF.